Listed below are T cell receptor beta chains from one sample, sequenced in a study of T cells in Graves' hyperthyroidism and ophthalmopathy. TCRdb analysed the multiplex PCR reads with MiXCR anew, one entry per CDR3 protein. The sample carries about 560,000 distinct CDR3 sequences, around 17% recorded once. The sequenced material came from blood. All receptors derive from a woman between 18 and 29 years old with Graves' hyperthyroidism. CDR3s include the opening cysteine and the closing phenylalanine or tryptophan. D genes are given only for firm matches. The listing skips clone size in some rows; elsewhere it reads once, few, many or a size class.

clone size	V gene	J gene	D gene	CDR3 DNA	CDR3 protein
few	TRBV5-1	TRBJ2-7	TRBD2	TGCGCCAGCAGCCCAGGGCGGGGGTTGGAAGAGCAGTACTTC	CASSPGRGLEEQYF
-	TRBV7-9	TRBJ2-7	-	TGTGCCAGCAGCTTAGATCCCTCCTACGAGCAGCACTTC	CASSLDPSYEQHF
many	TRBV28	TRBJ1-5	TRBD1	TGTGCCAGCAGTCCTCGACAGGGTTCGAATCAGCCCCAGCATTTT	CASSPRQGSNQPQHF
-	TRBV5-6	TRBJ1-5	-	TGTGCCAGCAGCCCCGGACGTTTCAATCAGCCCCAGCATTTT	CASSPGRFNQPQHF
few	TRBV9	TRBJ2-3	TRBD1	TGTGCCAGCAGCTTAACCCCGGGGGGACAGGGAAGGCCTCTAAGCACAGATACGCAGTATTTT	CASSLTPGGQGRPLSTDTQYF
many	TRBV28	TRBJ2-7	-	TGTGCCAGCGGGAAACTAGAACGCGAGCAGTACTTC	CASGKLEREQYF
many	TRBV18	TRBJ2-7	-	TGTGCCAGCTCACCACGATCGACAGTCTACGAGCAGTACTTC	CASSPRSTVYEQYF
-	TRBV19	TRBJ2-7	-	TGTGCCAGTAGTATAGGGTTTCGGCAAGGAGGGGGATACGAGCAGTACTTC	CASSIGFRQGGGYEQYF
many	TRBV6-5	TRBJ2-7	-	TGTGCCAGCAGTTACGCGACAGGAACCTCCTACGAGCAGTACTTC	CASSYATGTSYEQYF
few	TRBV5-1	TRBJ1-2	TRBD1	TGCGCCAGCAGCCCCCAGACAGGGAACGACTATGGCTACACCTTC	CASSPQTGNDYGYTF